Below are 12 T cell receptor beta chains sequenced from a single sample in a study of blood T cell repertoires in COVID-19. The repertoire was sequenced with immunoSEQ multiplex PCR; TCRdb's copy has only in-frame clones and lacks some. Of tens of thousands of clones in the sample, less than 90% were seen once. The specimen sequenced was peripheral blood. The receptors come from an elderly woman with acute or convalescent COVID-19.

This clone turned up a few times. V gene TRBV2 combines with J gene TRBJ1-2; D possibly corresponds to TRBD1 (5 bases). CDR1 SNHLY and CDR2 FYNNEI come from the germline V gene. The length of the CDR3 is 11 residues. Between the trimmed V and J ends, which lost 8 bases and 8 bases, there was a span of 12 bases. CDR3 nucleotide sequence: TGTGCCAGCCAGGGTACGGGCGGCTACACCTTC. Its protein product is CASQGTGGYTF.

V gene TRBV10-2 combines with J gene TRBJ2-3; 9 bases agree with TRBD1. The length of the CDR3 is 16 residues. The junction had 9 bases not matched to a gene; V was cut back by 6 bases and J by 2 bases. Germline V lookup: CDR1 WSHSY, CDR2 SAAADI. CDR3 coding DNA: TGCGCCAGCAGATTGACAGGGGGTGTACCCACAGATACGCAGTATTTT. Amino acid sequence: CASRLTGGVPTDTQYF.

CDR3 sequence: CASGLTPGTGSSPLHF. The DNA for the CDR3 is TGTGCTAGTGGTCTGACTCCGGGGACAGGGAGTTCACCCCTCCACTTT. The rearrangement links TRBV12-5 to TRBJ1-6; TRBD1 aligns across 9 bases. The CDR3 has 16 residues. Trimming at V came to 5 bases and at J to 9 bases, leaving 11 bases not matched to a gene. From germline, CDR1 is LGHNT and CDR2 FRNRAP.

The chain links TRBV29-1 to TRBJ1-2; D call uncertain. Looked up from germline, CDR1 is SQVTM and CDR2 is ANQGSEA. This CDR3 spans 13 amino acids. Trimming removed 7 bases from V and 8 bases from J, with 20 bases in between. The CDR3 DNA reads TGCAGCGCCCTGACACCCGCAAGGAAGGGCTACACCTTC. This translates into CSALTPARKGYTF. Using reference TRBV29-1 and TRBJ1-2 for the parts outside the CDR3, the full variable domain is SAVISQKPSRDICQRGTSLTIQCQVDSQVTMMFWYRQQPGQSLTLIATANQGSEATYESGFVIDKFPISRPNLTFSTLTVSNMSPEDSSIYLCSALTPARKGYTFGSGTRLTVV.

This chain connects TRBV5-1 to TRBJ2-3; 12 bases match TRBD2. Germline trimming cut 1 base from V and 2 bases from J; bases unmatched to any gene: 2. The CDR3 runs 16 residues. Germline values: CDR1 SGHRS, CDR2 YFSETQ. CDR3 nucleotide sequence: TGCGCCAGCAGCTTGACTAGCGGGGGGACCACAGATACGCAGTATTTT. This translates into CASSLTSGGTTDTQYF.

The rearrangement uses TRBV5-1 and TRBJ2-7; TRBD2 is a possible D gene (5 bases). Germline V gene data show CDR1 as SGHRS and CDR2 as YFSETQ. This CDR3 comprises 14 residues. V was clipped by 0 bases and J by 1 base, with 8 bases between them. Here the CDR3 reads CASSLGSGSYEQYF. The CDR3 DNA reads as TGCGCCAGCAGCTTGGGGAGCGGTTCCTACGAGCAGTACTTC. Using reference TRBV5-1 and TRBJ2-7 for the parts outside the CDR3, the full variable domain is KAGVTQTPRYLIKTRGQQVTLSCSPISGHRSVSWYQQTPGQGLQFLFEYFSETQRNKGNFPGRFSGRQFSNSRSEMNVSTLELGDSALYLCASSLGSGSYEQYFGPGTRLTVT.

The CDR3 sequence: CASSEGGLGSPLHF. CDR3 sequence (DNA): TGTGCCAGCAGCGAGGGGGGGCTTGGATCACCCCTCCACTTT. The chain is built from TRBV9 and TRBJ1-6, with D perhaps TRBD1 (6 bases). CDR1 is SGDLS and CDR2 is YYNGEE in the germline V gene. The CDR3 runs to 14 residues. The ends were cut back, 3 bases at V and 10 bases at J, with 14 bases in the middle.

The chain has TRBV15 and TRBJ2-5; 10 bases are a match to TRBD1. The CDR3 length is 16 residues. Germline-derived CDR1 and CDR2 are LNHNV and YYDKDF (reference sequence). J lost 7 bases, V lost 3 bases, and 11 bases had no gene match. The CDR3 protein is CATSRSIGTGDGTQYF. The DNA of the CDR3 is TGTGCCACCAGCAGGAGTATCGGGACAGGGGATGGGACCCAGTACTTC.

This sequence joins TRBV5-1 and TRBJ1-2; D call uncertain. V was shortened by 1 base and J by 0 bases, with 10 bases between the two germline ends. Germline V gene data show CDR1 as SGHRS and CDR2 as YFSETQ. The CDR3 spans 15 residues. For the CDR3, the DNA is TGCGCCAGCAGCTTGATGGGCACAACTAACTATGGCTACACCTTC. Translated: CASSLMGTTNYGYTF.

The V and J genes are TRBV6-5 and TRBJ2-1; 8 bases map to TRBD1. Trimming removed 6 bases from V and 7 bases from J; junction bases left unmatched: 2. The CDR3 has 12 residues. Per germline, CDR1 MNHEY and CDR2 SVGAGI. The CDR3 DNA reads TGTGCCAGCAGCCGACAGGGGAATGAGCAGTTCTTC. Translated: CASSRQGNEQFF.

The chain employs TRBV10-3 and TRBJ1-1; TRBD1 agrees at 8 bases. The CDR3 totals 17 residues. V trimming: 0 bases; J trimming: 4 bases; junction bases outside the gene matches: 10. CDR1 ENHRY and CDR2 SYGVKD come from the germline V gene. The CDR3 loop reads CAISESGPGGWGTEAFF. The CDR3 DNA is TGTGCCATCAGTGAGTCGGGGCCAGGGGGCTGGGGCACTGAAGCTTTCTTT.

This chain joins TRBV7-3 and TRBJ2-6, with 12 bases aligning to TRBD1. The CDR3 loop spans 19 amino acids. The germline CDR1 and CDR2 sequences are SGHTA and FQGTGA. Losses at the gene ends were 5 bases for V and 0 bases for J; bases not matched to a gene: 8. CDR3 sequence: CASSRTGTGGFSGANVLTF. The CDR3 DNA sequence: TGTGCCAGCAGCCGAACCGGGACAGGGGGCTTCTCTGGGGCCAACGTCCTGACTTTC.